These 17 T cell receptor beta chains share one sample of origin, sequenced in a study of shared clonotypes between healthy human individuals. Produced via immunoSEQ multiplex PCR; TCRdb's table is partial and in-frame only. The sample includes about 680,000 clones, approximately 73% seen only once; the top ten take 1.5% to 2%. Sequencing was done on a sample of memory CD4+ T cells sorted from blood. Subset in this sample: CD45RA-negative fraction. Receptors originate from a young woman in good health.

The genes are TRBV2 and TRBJ1-5; no firm D call. The germline V and J ends were trimmed by 4 bases and 8 bases, with 12 bases remaining between them. Germline V gene data show CDR1 as SNHLY and CDR2 as FYNNEI. The CDR3 runs to 13 residues. In nucleotides, the CDR3 is TGTGCCAGCAGTGGACTTTTGGGGAAGCCCCAGCATTTT. It specifies CASSGLLGKPQHF.

The rearrangement links TRBV5-1 to TRBJ2-7; weak D call: TRBD1 (6 bases). This CDR3 has 14 residues. V shed 2 bases and J shed 2 bases, with 11 bases lying between them. Germline CDR1 SGHRS, CDR2 YFSETQ. CDR3 DNA: TGCGCCAGCAGCTTACAGGGAGTCACCTACGAGCAGTACTTC. Amino acids: CASSLQGVTYEQYF.

This sequence joins TRBV10-2 and TRBJ2-7; D is unclear. This CDR3 comprises 14 residues. Trimming stripped 0 bases from V and 2 bases from J, with 8 bases between. Germline V gives CDR1 WSHSY, CDR2 SAAADI. CDR3 sequence: CASSESTAPYEQYF. The CDR3 nucleotides are TGCGCCAGCAGTGAGTCAACGGCCCCCTACGAGCAGTACTTC.

V gene TRBV14 combines with J gene TRBJ2-7, with D unresolved. The CDR3 consists of 13 residues. Looked up from germline, CDR1 is SGHDN and CDR2 is FVKESK. The V and J ends lost 1 base and 3 bases respectively, with 7 bases between them. CDR3 nucleotide sequence: TGTGCCAGCAGCCAAGTTCGAGTCTACGAGCAGTACTTC. Amino acid sequence: CASSQVRVYEQYF.

The chain combines TRBV2 with TRBJ2-6; weak D call: TRBD1 (6 bases). This CDR3 has 15 amino acids. V lost 8 bases and J 3 bases, leaving 14 bases between the germline ends. Germline CDR1 SNHLY, CDR2 FYNNEI. The CDR3 DNA sequence: TGTGCCAGCGCGTGGCAGGGGTTTGGGGCCAACGTCCTGACTTTC. This translates into CASAWQGFGANVLTF.

This clone was detected a few times. In the same sample, other DNA sequences code for this CDR3. This chain joins TRBV9 and TRBJ1-2; unclear D gene. Germline V gene sequence: CDR1 SGDLS, CDR2 YYNGEE. The CDR3 totals 14 residues. Trimming shortened V by 0 bases and J by 2 bases, and 8 bases separated the two germline ends. The CDR3, as DNA: TGTGCCAGCAGCGTAGGGTCTGGGAACTATGGCTACACCTTC. It is translated as CASSVGSGNYGYTF. Full variable domain (remainder filled in from reference TRBV9 and TRBJ1-2): DSGVTQTPKHLITATGQRVTLRCSPRSGDLSVYWYQQSLDQGLQFLIQYYNGEERAKGNILERFSAQQFPDLHSELNLSSLELGDSALYFCASSVGSGNYGYTFGSGTRLTVV.

The CDR3 loop reads CASSLDREGSLHF. The CDR3 bases are TGTGCCAGCAGCTTAGACAGGGAGGGTTCCCTGCATTTT. The rearrangement uses TRBV7-2 and TRBJ1-5, with D tentatively TRBD1 (6 bases). V was shortened by 1 base and J by 15 bases, with 16 bases between the two germline ends. Germline V gives CDR1 SGHTA, CDR2 FQGNSA. This CDR3 has 13 residues.

This clone came up once. The chain is built from TRBV7-2 and TRBJ1-2, with D possibly matching TRBD1 (6 bases). The germline V and J ends were trimmed by 7 bases and 6 bases, with 21 bases remaining between them. The CDR3 consists of 15 residues. CDR1 and CDR2 from the germline V gene are SGHTA and FQGNSA. CDR3 protein: CASTRGEGSRNGYTF. The CDR3 DNA reads as TGTGCCAGCACCAGGGGCGAGGGAAGTAGGAATGGCTACACCTTC.

The chain employs TRBV7-8 and TRBJ2-6, with a possible D match to TRBD1 (5 bases). This CDR3 has 14 residues. The germline CDR1 and CDR2 sequences are SGHVS and FQNEAQ. V was clipped by 4 bases and J by 2 bases, with 6 bases between them. In DNA form, the CDR3 reads TGTGCCAGCAGCTCAGGGCCTGGGGCCAACGTCCTGACTTTC. Translation gives CASSSGPGANVLTF.

This rearrangement joins TRBV27 to TRBJ2-7; a weak D match, TRBD1 (5 bases). This CDR3 contains 16 residues. From germline, CDR1 is MNHEY and CDR2 SMNVEV (reference sequence). Trimming left V 5 bases short and J 4 bases short, with 21 bases between. The CDR3 protein is CASSKTQGPPYYEQYF. In DNA form, the CDR3 reads TGTGCCAGCAGTAAGACTCAGGGTCCTCCATATTACGAGCAGTACTTC.

The chain recombines TRBV18 with TRBJ2-4; D tentatively fits TRBD1 or TRBD2 (5 bases each). The CDR3 is made up of 15 amino acids. CDR1 is KGHSH and CDR2 is LQKENI in the germline V gene. Trimming left V 3 bases short and J 0 bases short, with 9 bases between. This CDR3 reads CASSPGDGAKNIQYF. The CDR3 DNA is TGTGCCAGCTCACCCGGGGACGGAGCCAAAAACATTCAGTACTTC.

In the case of this clone: One end of the junction does not line up with germline, which may come from a read error. Distinct nucleotide sequences in the sample also encode this CDR3. This sequence joins TRBV5-1 and TRBJ1-4; the D is unclear. CDR1 is SGHRS and CDR2 is YFSETQ in the germline V gene. This CDR3 has 14 residues. The CDR3 nucleotides are TGCGCCAGCCGCTTAGAAGCAACTAATGAAAAACTGTTTTTT. It translates to CASRLEATNEKLFF. The complete variable domain, with remaining parts taken from reference TRBV5-1 and TRBJ1-4, reads KAGVTQTPRYLIKTRGQQVTLSCSPISGHRSVSWYQQTPGQGLQFLFEYFSETQRNKGNFPGRFSGRQFSNSRSEMNVSTLELGDSALYLCASRLEATNEKLFFGSGTQLSVL.

The rearrangement links TRBV5-1 to TRBJ1-2; TRBD1 aligns across 8 bases. V trimming: 4 bases; J trimming: 1 base; junction bases outside the gene matches: 6. The CDR3 covers 15 residues. CDR1 and CDR2 (germline): SGHRS, YFSETQ. CDR3 residues: CASSPWTGFNYGYTF. The CDR3 DNA reads TGCGCCAGCAGCCCCTGGACAGGGTTTAACTATGGCTACACCTTC.

This clone showed up many times. J is TRBJ2-1 and V is TRBV4-1; 9 bases match TRBD2. This CDR3 is built from 15 residues. Germline trimming cut 2 bases from V and 10 bases from J; bases unmatched to any gene: 9. From germline, CDR1 is MGHRA and CDR2 YSYEKL. As DNA, the CDR3 is TGCGCCAGCAGCCAAAATAGCGGGAGTCAGGAAGAGCAGTTCTTC. It is translated as CASSQNSGSQEEQFF.

The J gene is TRBJ2-7, the V gene TRBV25-1; 9 bases map to TRBD1. V trimming: 5 bases; J trimming: 1 base; junction bases outside the gene matches: 9. Germline V lookup: CDR1 MGHDK, CDR2 SYGVNS. The CDR3 length is 16 residues. The CDR3: CASSTQGQGVSYEQYF. The CDR3 nucleotides read TGTGCCAGCAGTACGCAGGGACAGGGCGTTTCCTACGAGCAGTACTTC.

With regard to this clone: Other DNA sequences within the sample encode an identical CDR3. J is TRBJ1-3 and V is TRBV7-6; 7 bases match TRBD1. Germline CDR1 and CDR2: SGHVS and FNYEAQ. Trimming removed 1 base from V and 3 bases from J; junction bases left unmatched: 3. The CDR3 totals 15 residues. The CDR3 loop is CASSLGGGSGNTIYF. The CDR3 nucleotides read TGTGCCAGCAGCTTAGGAGGGGGCAGTGGAAACACCATATATTTT.

This chain connects TRBV6-1 to TRBJ1-2; no firm D call. The germline V gene encodes CDR1 MNHNS and CDR2 SASEGT. V was clipped by 4 bases and J by 1 base, with 10 bases between them. CDR3 size: 14 residues. The CDR3, as DNA: TGTGCCAGCAGTGGGTCCGGTCTTAACTATGGCTACACCTTC. Translated, it gives CASSGSGLNYGYTF.